One and the same sample provided the 11 T cell receptor beta chains below, sequenced in a study of cytomegalovirus exposure and HLA in healthy donors. The PCR had 60 Vbeta and 13 Jbeta primers. Assay: immunoSEQ multiplex PCR; the TCRdb copy retains only in-frame clones and omits some. The sample contains 80,000 to 100,000 clones, 55% to 75% of which appear only once. The sample consisted of PBMCs. The receptors here all came from a woman in her late teens or twenties in good health and CMV-seropositive.

V gene TRBV9 combines with J gene TRBJ1-1; no reliable D call. V lost 2 bases and J lost 10, with 15 bases in between. The germline V gene encodes CDR1 SGDLS and CDR2 YYNGEE. The CDR3 has 13 amino acids. The CDR3 here is CASSVDAANRAFF. CDR3 DNA sequence: TGTGCCAGCAGCGTTGATGCGGCAAATCGAGCTTTCTTT.

This chain connects TRBV5-1 to TRBJ1-1; tentative D call: TRBD1 (6 bases). The germline gives CDR1 SGHRS, CDR2 YFSETQ. Trimming shortened V by 4 bases and J by 1 base, and 14 bases separated the two germline ends. The CDR3 has 15 amino acids. This CDR3 is CASSPILQGNTEAFF. The DNA of the CDR3 is TGCGCCAGCAGCCCCATACTACAGGGGAACACTGAAGCTTTCTTT.

Notes on this clone: Compared with germline, one end of the junction differs, possibly owing to a read error. The chain uses TRBV5-5 and TRBJ2-7; TRBD1 matches at 7 bases. CDR1 and CDR2 (germline): SGHKS, YYEKEE (reference sequence). The CDR3 has 16 residues. The CDR3 protein is CASSQFRDSYSYEQYF. DNA for the CDR3: TGCGCCAGCAGCCAGTTCCGGGACAGTTACTCCTACGAGCAGTACTTC.

This chain joins TRBV7-6 and TRBJ2-7; 7 positions match TRBD2. The ends lost 5 bases at V and 2 bases at J; junction bases unmatched: 6. Germline V gene data show CDR1 as SGHVS and CDR2 as FNYEAQ. The CDR3 consists of 14 residues. The DNA of the CDR3 is TGTGCCAGCAGCGCCACTAGCGTACCCTACGAGCAGTACTTC. Translated: CASSATSVPYEQYF.

This chain connects TRBV7-3 to TRBJ1-1, with D tentatively TRBD1 (5 bases). The CDR3 totals 13 residues. Trimming took off 5 bases at V and 7 bases at J, with 14 bases between the two ends. In germline, CDR1 is SGHTA, CDR2 FQGTGA. CDR3 sequence reads: CASSRDGGLEAFF. The CDR3 region has the DNA TGTGCCAGCAGCCGAGACGGGGGACTTGAAGCTTTCTTT.

This chain links TRBV19 with TRBJ1-5; D is unclear. V lost 5 bases and J lost 3, with 11 bases in between. The germline V gene encodes CDR1 LNHDA and CDR2 SQIVND (reference sequence). This CDR3 has 14 amino acids. The CDR3 reads CASSRGWNNQPQHF. CDR3 coding DNA: TGTGCCAGTAGTCGAGGGTGGAACAATCAGCCCCAGCATTTT.

The rearrangement links TRBV7-2 to TRBJ1-2; TRBD1 aligns across 8 bases. CDR1 SGHTA and CDR2 FQGNSA come from the germline V gene. The CDR3 loop spans 14 amino acids. Trimming cost V 4 bases and J 4 bases; bases outside gene matches: 5. For the CDR3, the DNA is TGTGCCAGCAGCTCACAGGGGGGGAGCTATGGCTACACCTTC. Its translation: CASSSQGGSYGYTF. The variable domain in full, with the rest retrieved from reference TRBV7-2 and TRBJ1-2, is GAGVSQSPSNKVTEKGKDVELRCDPISGHTALYWYRQSLGQGLEFLIYFQGNSAPDKSGLPSDRFSAERTGGSVSTLTIQRTQQEDSAVYLCASSSQGGSYGYTFGSGTRLTVV.

The chain is built from TRBV2 and TRBJ2-1; 8 nucleotides match TRBD2. Germline lookup yields CDR1 SNHLY and CDR2 FYNNEI. This CDR3 region has 17 residues. Trimming cost V 1 base and J 0 bases; bases outside gene matches: 5. In nucleotides, the CDR3 is TGTGCCAGCAGTGAAGATAGCGGGGTTAGCTCCTACAATGAGCAGTTCTTC. Its protein product is CASSEDSGVSSYNEQFF. Full variable domain (rest looked up from reference TRBV2 and TRBJ2-1): EPEVTQTPSHQVTQMGQEVILRCVPISNHLYFYWYRQILGQKVEFLVSFYNNEISEKSEIFDDQFSVERPDGSNFTLKIRSTKLEDSAMYFCASSEDSGVSSYNEQFFGPGTRLTVL.

CDR3 residues: CASSPNPGPRGYNEQFF. CDR3 nucleotides: TGTGCCAGCAGTCCCAATCCCGGCCCAAGGGGTTACAATGAGCAGTTCTTC. The chain has TRBV2 and TRBJ2-1; D perhaps matches TRBD1 (5 bases). Germline assignment: CDR1 SNHLY and CDR2 FYNNEI. This CDR3 has 17 amino acids. V was trimmed by 5 bases and J by 4 bases, leaving 21 bases between them. Complete variable domain (other parts from reference TRBV2 and TRBJ2-1): EPEVTQTPSHQVTQMGQEVILRCVPISNHLYFYWYRQILGQKVEFLVSFYNNEISEKSEIFDDQFSVERPDGSNFTLKIRSTKLEDSAMYFCASSPNPGPRGYNEQFFGPGTRLTVL.

The CDR3 nucleotides read TGTGCCAGTACCGCCACGGACAGGGGCAATCAGCCCCAGCATTTT. This gives the protein CASTATDRGNQPQHF. V is TRBV19 and J is TRBJ1-5; the match to TRBD1 covers 8 bases. CDR1 is LNHDA and CDR2 is SQIVND in the germline V gene (reference sequence). The V segment lost 7 bases and the J segment 2 bases; nucleotides outside the gene matches: 7. The CDR3 spans 15 residues.

V is TRBV7-8 and J is TRBJ1-4; D is undetermined. V lost 0 bases and J lost 2, with 7 bases in between. CDR1 and CDR2 (germline): SGHVS, FQNEAQ. The CDR3 is 15 residues long. The CDR3 bases are TGTGCCAGCAGCTTAGCGGCGGCGACTAATGAAAAACTGTTTTTT. Its protein is CASSLAAATNEKLFF. Looking up the rest from reference TRBV7-8 and TRBJ1-4 gives the full variable domain: GAGVSQSPRYKVAKRGQDVALRCDPISGHVSLFWYQQALGQGPEFLTYFQNEAQLDKSGLPSDRFFAERPEGSVSTLKIQRTQQEDSAVYLCASSLAAATNEKLFFGSGTQLSVL.